This TCR beta chain derives from a study of blood T cells in healthy people across ages. The study's findings and limits: There was no known CMV status for donors, so expanded clonotype changes were possibly confounded. Naive T cell percentage and TCR beta diversity correlated strongly.

PBMCs were isolated at a quantity of at least 6 million per sample. Combining a sample-barcoded 5' primer with a J-beta primer mix, a second PCR ran for roughly 7 to 12 cycles. Every molecule of cDNA carried a tag from a template-switch adaptor with 12 random nucleotides. TCRdb reanalysed the 5' RACE reads using MiXCR and keeps one entry per CDR3 protein. The repertoire consists of over a million distinct CDR3 sequences, with roughly 59% occurring once and the leading ten covering over 5%. Comments on this clonotype: Antigen unknown.

The origin of this receptor is a man younger than 35 in good health. The sequencing input was blood.

CDR3 loop: CASSLEAPGSTDTQYF. CDR3 nucleotide sequence: TGTGCCAGCAGCCTAGAGGCGCCGGGAAGCACAGATACGCAGTATTTT. This chain uses TRBV7-6 with TRBJ2-3; D is perhaps TRBD2 (5 bases). Trimming took off 5 bases at V and 0 bases at J, with 15 bases between the two ends. CDR3 length: 16 amino acids. The germline CDR1 and CDR2 sequences are SGHVS and FNYEAQ.